The 10 T cell receptor beta chains in this list originate from one sample, sequenced in a study of T-cell memory formation after mild COVID-19. TCRdb processed the 5' RACE reads anew with MiXCR; each CDR3 protein has one entry. The sample has hundreds of thousands of distinct CDR3 sequences; more than 20% are singletons. What was sequenced was PBMCs or a T cell subset sorted from them (not recorded which). These receptors were obtained from a man aged 18 to 29 who had mild COVID-19 (a few samples of this study predate the infection). Cell type and time point are not known.

In this sample, this clonotype turned up a few times. Written as DNA, the CDR3 is TGTGCCAGCTCACCACTACAGACAGGGTCCCCCGGCTCTGGGGCCAACGTCCTGACTTTC. Its protein product is CASSPLQTGSPGSGANVLTF. This rearrangement joins TRBV18 to TRBJ2-6, with TRBD1 matching 7 bases. Trimming at V came to 1 base and at J to 0 bases, leaving 12 bases not matched to a gene. The CDR3 consists of 20 residues. The germline gives CDR1 KGHSH, CDR2 LQKENI. The whole variable domain, remainder taken from reference TRBV18 and TRBJ2-6, is NAGVMQNPRHLVRRRGQEARLRCSPMKGHSHVYWYRQLPEEGLKFMVYLQKENIIDESGMPKERFSAEFPKEGPSILRIQQVVRGDSAAYFCASSPLQTGSPGSGANVLTFGAGSRLTVL.

V is TRBV5-1 and J is TRBJ1-2; D uncertain. The germline V and J ends were trimmed by 4 bases and 3 bases, with 13 bases remaining between them. The germline CDR1 and CDR2 sequences are SGHRS and YFSETQ. The length of the CDR3 is 14 residues. This CDR3 is CASSSAGWDYGYTF. In DNA, the CDR3 is TGCGCCAGCAGCAGTGCAGGTTGGGACTATGGCTACACCTTC.

CDR3 DNA sequence: TGTGCCACCAGCAGAGATTGGGGCAATGAGCAGTTCTTC. Translated, it gives CATSRDWGNEQFF. This sequence joins TRBV15 and TRBJ2-1; D gene unclear. The length of the CDR3 is 13 residues. V was shortened by 0 bases and J by 6 bases, with 6 bases between the two germline ends. Germline V CDR1 and CDR2: LNHNV, YYDKDF (reference sequence).

This clonotype was seen a few times. The chain couples TRBV7-9 to TRBJ2-3, with D possibly called TRBD1 or TRBD2 (5 bases each). V was pared by 6 bases and J by 2 bases, with 27 bases between. There are 19 residues in the CDR3. Germline CDR1 and CDR2: SEHNR and FQNEAQ (reference sequence). In DNA, the CDR3 is TGTGCCAGCAGGCCCGCCAGAAATTCCGGGACGGAGACCACAGATACGCAGTATTTT. It yields the protein CASRPARNSGTETTDTQYF. Drawing the rest from reference TRBV7-9 and TRBJ2-3, the complete variable domain is DTGVSQNPRHKITKRGQNVTFRCDPISEHNRLYWYRQTLGQGPEFLTYFQNEAQLEKSRLLSDRFSAERPKGSFSTLEIQRTEQGDSAMYLCASRPARNSGTETTDTQYFGPGTRLTVL.

The V gene is TRBV20-1, the J gene TRBJ1-2; no definite D call. The CDR3 has 11 amino acids. Trimming took off 5 bases at V and 8 bases at J, with 12 bases between the two ends. Germline CDR1 reads DFQATT; CDR2 reads SNEGSKA (reference sequence). CDR3 nucleotide sequence: TGCAGTGCTTTGCGCGAAGTAGGCTACACCTTC. Amino acids: CSALREVGYTF.

The V gene is TRBV6-5, the J gene TRBJ2-7, with TRBD2 matching over 7 bases. The trim removed 6 bases at V and 7 bases at J, leaving 15 bases unmatched. CDR1 is MNHEY and CDR2 is SVGAGI in the germline V gene. The CDR3 is 15 amino acids. As DNA, the CDR3 is TGTGCCAGCAGCTGGGGGGGGACCCCTATGGGGGAGCAGTACTTC. Amino acids: CASSWGGTPMGEQYF.

This chain uses TRBV12-3 or TRBV12-4 with TRBJ1-2; a possible D gene is TRBD1 (5 bases). V was pared by 1 base and J by 6 bases, with 18 bases between. The CDR3 runs 16 residues. The CDR3: CASSLVPKGSFDGYTF. CDR3 sequence (DNA): TGTGCCAGCAGTTTAGTCCCCAAGGGGTCCTTTGATGGCTACACCTTC.

V and J are TRBV27 and TRBJ2-1, with TRBD2 identical over 7 bases. The CDR3 contains 15 residues. With 5 bases clipped from V and 8 bases from J, the junction kept 12 bases outside the gene matches. The germline CDR1 and CDR2 sequences are MNHEY and SMNVEV (reference sequence). In DNA, the CDR3 is TGTGCCAGCAGTACAAGGGGAGGGGTGTGGGATGAGCAGTTCTTC. It specifies CASSTRGGVWDEQFF.

In its sample, this clonotype was seen a few times. This chain connects TRBV9 to TRBJ2-7, with 9 bases fitting TRBD1. Germline lookup yields CDR1 SGDLS and CDR2 YYNGEE. Trimming cost V 3 bases and J 7 bases; bases outside gene matches: 11. This CDR3 is built from 15 residues. In nucleotides, the CDR3 is TGTGCCAGCAGCGCGTGGGATACAGGGGGCCAAGAGCAGTACTTC. Its protein is CASSAWDTGGQEQYF.

The chain combines TRBV6-4 with TRBJ1-2; D call uncertain. Deletions cut 6 bases from V and 3 bases from J, with 5 bases between. CDR3 size: 11 residues. CDR1 and CDR2 (germline): MRHNA, SNTAGT. The CDR3 nucleotides read TGTGCCAGCAGGAGCGACTATGGCTACACCTTC. This gives the protein CASRSDYGYTF.